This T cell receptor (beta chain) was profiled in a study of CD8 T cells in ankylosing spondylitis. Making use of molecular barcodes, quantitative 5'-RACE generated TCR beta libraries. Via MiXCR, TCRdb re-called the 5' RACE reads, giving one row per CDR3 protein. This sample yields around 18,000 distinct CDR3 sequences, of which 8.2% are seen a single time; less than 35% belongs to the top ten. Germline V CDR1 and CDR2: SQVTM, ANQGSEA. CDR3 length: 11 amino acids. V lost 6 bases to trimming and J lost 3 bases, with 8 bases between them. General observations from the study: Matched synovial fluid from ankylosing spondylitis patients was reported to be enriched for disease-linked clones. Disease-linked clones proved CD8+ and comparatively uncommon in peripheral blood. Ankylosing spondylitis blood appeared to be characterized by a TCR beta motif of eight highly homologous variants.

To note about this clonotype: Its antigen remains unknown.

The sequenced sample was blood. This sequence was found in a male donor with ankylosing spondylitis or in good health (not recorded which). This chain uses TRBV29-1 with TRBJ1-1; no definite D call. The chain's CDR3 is CSVGGDTEAFF. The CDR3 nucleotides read TGCAGCGTGGGAGGCGACACTGAAGCTTTCTTT. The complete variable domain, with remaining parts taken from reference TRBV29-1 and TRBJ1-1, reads SAVISQKPSRDICQRGTSLTIQCQVDSQVTMMFWYRQQPGQSLTLIATANQGSEATYESGFVIDKFPISRPNLTFSTLTVSNMSPEDSSIYLCSVGGDTEAFFGQGTRLTVV.